This T cell receptor (beta chain) originates from a study of cytotoxic CD8 clonotypes in ibrutinib-treated CLL. About the research overall: The patients, roughly twelve relapsed/refractory and 15 treatment-naive, included around 17 who were IGHV unmutated. Study findings and constraints: Whereas clonality rose at ibrutinib response, it declined toward baseline at progression. Contraction or stability on treatment was seen for public clonotypes, which were uncommon.

The CDR3 runs 13 residues. Trimming cost V 0 bases and J 3 bases, with 5 bases left between them. CDR1 LNHDA and CDR2 SQIVND come from the germline V gene (reference sequence). This clone appeared a single time. Its antigen remains unknown. A 1 in 200,000 to 1 in 1 million T cell depth was the sequencing target. Only in-frame clones appear in the TCRdb table, and some are missing; sequencing was by immunoSEQ multiplex PCR. The sample includes approximately 200,000 clones, around 70% seen only once; the top ten take roughly 13%. The receptor comes from a human donor with chronic lymphocytic leukemia. The sample here was PBMCs, taken after 24 months of ibrutinib treatment. V usage is TRBV19 and J usage is TRBJ1-2; D remains ambiguous. CDR3 loop: CASSIDSHYGYTF. The CDR3 nucleotides are TGTGCCAGTAGTATAGACAGCCACTATGGCTACACCTTC.